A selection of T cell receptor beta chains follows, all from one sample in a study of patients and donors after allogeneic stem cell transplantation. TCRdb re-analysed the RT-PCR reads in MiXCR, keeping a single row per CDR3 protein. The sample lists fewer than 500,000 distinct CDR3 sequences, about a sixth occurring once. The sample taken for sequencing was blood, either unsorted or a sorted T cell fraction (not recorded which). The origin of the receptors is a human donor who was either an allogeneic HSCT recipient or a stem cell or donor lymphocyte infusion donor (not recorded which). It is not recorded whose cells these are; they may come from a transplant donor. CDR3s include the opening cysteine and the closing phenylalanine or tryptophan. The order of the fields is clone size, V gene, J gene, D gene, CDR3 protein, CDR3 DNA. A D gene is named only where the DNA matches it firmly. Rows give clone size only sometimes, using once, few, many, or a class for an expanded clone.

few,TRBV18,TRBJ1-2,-,CASSPGISPHMRYGYTF,TGTGCCAGCTCACCAGGGATCTCCCCCCACATGCGATATGGCTACACCTTC
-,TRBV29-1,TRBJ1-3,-,CSVSHHSGNTIYF,TGCAGCGTTTCACATCACTCTGGAAACACCATATATTTT
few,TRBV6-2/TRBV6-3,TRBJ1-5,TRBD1,CAVGADRVYQPQHF,TGTGCAGTGGGGGCGGACAGGGTTTATCAGCCCCAGCATTTT
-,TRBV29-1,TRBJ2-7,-,CSVARSSYEQYF,TGCAGCGTCGCCCGGAGCTCCTACGAGCAGTACTTC
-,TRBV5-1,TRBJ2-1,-,CASSRAGYPNEQFF,TGCGCCAGCAGCCGAGCAGGGTATCCCAATGAGCAGTTCTTC
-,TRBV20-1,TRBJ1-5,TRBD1,CSARQGAQPQHF,TGCAGTGCTAGACAGGGGGCCCAGCCCCAGCATTTT
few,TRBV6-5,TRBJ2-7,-,CASSYLRGSEQYF,TGTGCCAGCAGTTACCTCCGGGGGAGCGAGCAGTACTTC
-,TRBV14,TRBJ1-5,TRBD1,CASSQEGGDSQASNQPQHF,TGTGCCAGCAGCCAAGAAGGGGGGGACAGCCAGGCAAGCAATCAGCCCCAGCATTTT
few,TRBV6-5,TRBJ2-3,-,CASSYTRGRGTIPDTQYF,TGTGCCAGCAGTTACACAAGGGGCCGGGGGACCATTCCGGATACGCAGTATTTT
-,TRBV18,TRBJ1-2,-,CASSPTGGEHYGYTF,TGTGCCAGCTCACCCACGGGGGGCGAACACTATGGCTACACCTTC
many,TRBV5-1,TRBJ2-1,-,CASSLGTVGELHF,TGCGCCAGCAGCCTCGGGACGGTCGGGGAACTTCACTTC
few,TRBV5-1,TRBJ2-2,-,CASSLLTPTPTGELFF,TGCGCCAGCAGCTTGCTGACACCTACACCGACCGGGGAGCTGTTTTTT
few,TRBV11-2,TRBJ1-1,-,CASGGRTEAFF,TGTGCCAGCGGGGGGCGGACTGAAGCTTTCTTT
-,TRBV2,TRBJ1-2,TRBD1,CASNAQGALGYTF,TGTGCCAGCAATGCGCAGGGGGCGCTTGGCTACACCTTC
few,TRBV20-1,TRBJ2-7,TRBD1,CSARDSDRGNHEQYF,TGCAGTGCTAGAGATAGTGACAGGGGCAACCACGAGCAGTACTTC
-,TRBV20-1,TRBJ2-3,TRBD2,CSAPGTSGRATDTQYF,TGCAGTGCTCCCGGGACTAGCGGGAGAGCTACAGATACGCAGTATTTT
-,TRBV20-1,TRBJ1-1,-,CSARDVPQQGPYTEAFF,TGCAGTGCTAGAGATGTCCCCCAGCAGGGCCCCTACACTGAAGCTTTCTTT
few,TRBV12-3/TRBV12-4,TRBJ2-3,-,CASSFERRTDTQYF,TGTGCCAGCAGTTTTGAGCGGCGCACAGATACGCAGTATTTT
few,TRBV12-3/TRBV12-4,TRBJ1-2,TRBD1,CATGTVYGYTF,TGTGCCACCGGGACAGTCTATGGCTACACCTTC
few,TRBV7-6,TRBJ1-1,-,CASSLGQKGLNTEAFF,TGTGCCAGCAGCTTAGGGCAAAAGGGCCTTAACACTGAAGCTTTCTTT
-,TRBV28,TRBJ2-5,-,CASSLLRVEETQYF,TGTGCCAGCAGCCTTCTGAGGGTGGAAGAGACCCAGTACTTC
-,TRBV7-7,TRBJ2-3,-,CASSRTISGGGADTQYF,TGTGCTAGCAGCAGGACTATTAGTGGCGGGGGCGCAGATACGCAGTATTTT
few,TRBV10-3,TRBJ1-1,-,CAGAGGRDTEAFF,TGTGCCGGCGCGGGGGGACGTGACACTGAAGCTTTCTTT
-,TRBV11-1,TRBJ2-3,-,CASSPRRSDTQYF,TGTGCCAGCAGCCCTCGGAGATCAGATACGCAGTATTTT
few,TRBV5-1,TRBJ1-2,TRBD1,CASSLWTGGGYGYTF,TGCGCCAGCAGCTTATGGACAGGGGGCGGCTATGGCTACACCTTC
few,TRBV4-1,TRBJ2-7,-,CASSQEYPVVRGGEGEQYF,TGCGCCAGCAGCCAAGAGTATCCCGTCGTTAGGGGGGGAGAGGGCGAGCAGTACTTC
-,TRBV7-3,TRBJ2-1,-,CASSLSAYNEQFF,TGTGCCAGCAGCTTATCAGCTTACAATGAGCAGTTCTTC
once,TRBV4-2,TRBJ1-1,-,CASSQVRGYNTEAFF,TGTGCCAGCAGCCAAGTCCGGGGGTATAATACTGAAGCTTTCTTT
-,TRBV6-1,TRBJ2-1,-,CASSGSLVPYNEQFF,TGTGCCAGCAGTGGGTCACTAGTCCCCTACAATGAGCAGTTCTTC
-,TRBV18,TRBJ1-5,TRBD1,CASSPQGGQPQHF,TGTGCCAGCTCACCGCAGGGGGGACAGCCCCAGCATTTT
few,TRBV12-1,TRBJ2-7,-,CASSPPPGSPYEQYF,TGTGCCAGCAGCCCCCCTCCGGGAAGCCCCTACGAGCAGTACTTC
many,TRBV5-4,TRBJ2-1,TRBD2,CASSSLAGGYNEQFF,TGTGCCAGCAGCTCGCTAGCGGGGGGCTACAATGAGCAGTTCTTC
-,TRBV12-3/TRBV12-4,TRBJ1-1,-,CASSYWGSTEAFF,TGTGCCAGCAGTTATTGGGGTTCCACTGAAGCTTTCTTT
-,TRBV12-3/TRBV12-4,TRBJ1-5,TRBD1,CASSLVVDRGILQPQHF,TGTGCCAGCAGTTTAGTCGTGGACAGGGGGATCCTCCAGCCCCAGCATTTT
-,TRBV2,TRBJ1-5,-,CASSEVFSNQPQHF,TGTGCCAGCAGTGAAGTCTTTAGCAATCAGCCCCAGCATTTT
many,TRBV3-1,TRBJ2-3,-,CASSQDGRIFTDTQYF,TGTGCCAGCAGCCAAGACGGACGGATATTCACAGATACGCAGTATTTT
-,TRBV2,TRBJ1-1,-,CASSEARKGNTEAFF,TGTGCCAGCAGTGAAGCGAGAAAGGGGAACACTGAAGCTTTCTTT
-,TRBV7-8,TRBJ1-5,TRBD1,CASSLGDRHNQPQHF,TGTGCCAGCAGCTTAGGGGACAGGCACAATCAGCCCCAGCATTTT
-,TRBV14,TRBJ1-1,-,CASSRARGVTNTEAFF,TGTGCCAGCAGCCGGGCTAGAGGAGTAACGAACACTGAAGCTTTCTTT
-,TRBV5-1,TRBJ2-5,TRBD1,CASSINRGQETQYF,TGCGCCAGCAGCATCAACAGGGGCCAAGAGACCCAGTACTTC
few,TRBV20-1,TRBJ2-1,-,CSAHTRGNYNEQFF,TGCAGTGCCCACACAAGGGGCAACTACAATGAGCAGTTCTTC
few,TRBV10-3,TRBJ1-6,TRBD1,CAISRTEGGQYNSPLHF,TGTGCCATCAGTCGAACCGAGGGGGGACAGTATAATTCACCCCTCCACTTT
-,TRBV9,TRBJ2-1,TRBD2,CASSPPGLAGVGEQFF,TGTGCCAGCAGCCCCCCTGGGCTAGCGGGAGTGGGTGAGCAGTTCTTC
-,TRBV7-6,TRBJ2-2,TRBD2,CASSEGLAAGELFF,TGTGCCAGCAGCGAGGGACTAGCTGCCGGGGAGCTGTTTTTT
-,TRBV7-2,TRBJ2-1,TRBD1,CASSLVGQGSNEQFF,TGTGCCAGCAGCCTAGTGGGACAGGGGAGCAATGAGCAGTTCTTC
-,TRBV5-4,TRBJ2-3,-,CASSLQGFHPHTDTQYF,TGTGCCAGCAGCTTGCAGGGTTTCCATCCCCACACAGATACGCAGTATTTT
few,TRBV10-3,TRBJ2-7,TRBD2,CAISVREGNEQYF,TGTGCCATCAGTGTACGGGAGGGTAACGAGCAGTACTTC
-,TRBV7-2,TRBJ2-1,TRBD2,CASSLPSSGGAREQFF,TGTGCCAGCAGCTTACCGTCTAGCGGGGGGGCCCGTGAGCAGTTCTTC